This section outlines one T cell receptor (beta chain) sequence together with its context. The antigen is not known. This sample was included in a study of blood T cells in healthy people across ages. Primed by a sample-barcoded 5' primer and a J-beta primer mix, a second PCR proceeded for about 7 to 11 cycles. Each CDR3 protein is one row after TCRdb ran MiXCR on the 5' RACE reads. This sample carries approximately 1,000,000 distinct CDR3 sequences, more than 30% of them seen once, and the ten largest clones take about 12%. The study's findings and limits: Both higher diversity and more naive CD4+ cells marked long-lived donors when set against aged donors.

The receptor was derived from a man aged 18 to 30 in good health. Sequencing was done on a sample of blood.

This chain's CDR3 is CASTSPPAEAFF. DNA for the CDR3: TGTGCCAGCACCTCTCCCCCCGCTGAAGCTTTCTTT. This chain connects TRBV7-9 to TRBJ1-1; unclear D gene. The V gene lost 7 bases and the J gene lost 6 bases, with 12 bases spanning the gap. Germline CDR1 reads SEHNR; CDR2 reads FQNEAQ (reference sequence). This CDR3 has 12 residues.